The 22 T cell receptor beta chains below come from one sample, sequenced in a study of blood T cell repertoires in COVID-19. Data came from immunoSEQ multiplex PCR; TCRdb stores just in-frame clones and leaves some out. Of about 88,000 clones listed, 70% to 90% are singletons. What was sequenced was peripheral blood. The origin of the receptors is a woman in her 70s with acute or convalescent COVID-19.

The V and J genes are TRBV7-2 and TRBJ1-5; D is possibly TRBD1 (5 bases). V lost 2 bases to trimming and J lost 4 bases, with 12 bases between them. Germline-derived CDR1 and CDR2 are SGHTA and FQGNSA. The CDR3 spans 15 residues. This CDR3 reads CASSLRAAGNQPQHF. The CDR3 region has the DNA TGTGCCAGCAGCTTAAGGGCGGCAGGGAATCAGCCCCAGCATTTT. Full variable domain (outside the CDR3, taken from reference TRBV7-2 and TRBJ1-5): GAGVSQSPSNKVTEKGKDVELRCDPISGHTALYWYRQSLGQGLEFLIYFQGNSAPDKSGLPSDRFSAERTGGSVSTLTIQRTQQEDSAVYLCASSLRAAGNQPQHFGDGTRLSIL.

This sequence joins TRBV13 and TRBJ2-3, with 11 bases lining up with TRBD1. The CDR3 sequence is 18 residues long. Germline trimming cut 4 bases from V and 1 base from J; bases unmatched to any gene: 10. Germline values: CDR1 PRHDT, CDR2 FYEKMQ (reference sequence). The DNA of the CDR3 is TGTGCCAGCAGCTCTAGATGGGACAGGGGGTTTGGCACAGATACGCAGTATTTT. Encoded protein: CASSSRWDRGFGTDTQYF.

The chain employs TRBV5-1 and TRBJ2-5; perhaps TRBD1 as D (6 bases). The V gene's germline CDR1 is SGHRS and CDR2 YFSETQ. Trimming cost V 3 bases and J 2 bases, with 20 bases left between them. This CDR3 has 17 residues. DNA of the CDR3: TGCGCCAGCAGCTATTGGGGGCTTGACTCGCAACAAGAGACCCAGTACTTC. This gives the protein CASSYWGLDSQQETQYF.

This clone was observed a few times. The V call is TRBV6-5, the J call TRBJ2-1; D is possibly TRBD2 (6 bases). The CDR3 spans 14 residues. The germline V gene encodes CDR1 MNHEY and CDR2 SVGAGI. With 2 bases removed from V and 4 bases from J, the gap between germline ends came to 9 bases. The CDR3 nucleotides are TGTGCCAGCAGTTACGGGGGGAGATACAATGAGCAGTTCTTC. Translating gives CASSYGGRYNEQFF.

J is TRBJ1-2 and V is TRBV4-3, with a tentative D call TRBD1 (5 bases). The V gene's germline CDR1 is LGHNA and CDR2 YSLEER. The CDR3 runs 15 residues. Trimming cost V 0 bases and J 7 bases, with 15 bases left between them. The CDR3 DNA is TGCGCCAGCAGCCAAGATCCGGCAGGGTCCCCTGGCTACACCTTC. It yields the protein CASSQDPAGSPGYTF.

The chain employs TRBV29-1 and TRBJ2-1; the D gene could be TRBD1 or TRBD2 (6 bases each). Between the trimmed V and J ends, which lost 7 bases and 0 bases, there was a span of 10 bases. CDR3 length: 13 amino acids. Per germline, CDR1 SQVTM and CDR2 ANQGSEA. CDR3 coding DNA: TGCAGCGCGGGGGCGGGCTCCTACAATGAGCAGTTCTTC. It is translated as CSAGAGSYNEQFF.

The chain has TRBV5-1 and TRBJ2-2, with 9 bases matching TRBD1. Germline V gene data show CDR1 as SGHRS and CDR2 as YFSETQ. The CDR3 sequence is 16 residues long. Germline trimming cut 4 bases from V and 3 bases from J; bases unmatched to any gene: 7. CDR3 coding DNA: TGCGCCAGCAGCGGACAGGGGTGGGACTACACCGGGGAGCTGTTTTTT. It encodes CASSGQGWDYTGELFF.

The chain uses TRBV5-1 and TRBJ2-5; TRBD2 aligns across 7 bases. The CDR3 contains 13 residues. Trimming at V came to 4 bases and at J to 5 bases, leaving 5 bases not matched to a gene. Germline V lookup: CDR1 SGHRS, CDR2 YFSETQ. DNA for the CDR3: TGCGCCAGCAGCACGGGAGGTCCGGAGACCCAGTACTTC. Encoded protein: CASSTGGPETQYF.

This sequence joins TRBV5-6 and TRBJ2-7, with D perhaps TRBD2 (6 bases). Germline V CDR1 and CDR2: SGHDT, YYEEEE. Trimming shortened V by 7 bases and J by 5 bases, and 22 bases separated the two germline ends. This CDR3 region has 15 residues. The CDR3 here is CASAGPTPSGDEQYV. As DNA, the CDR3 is TGTGCCAGCGCGGGGCCCACCCCTTCGGGGGACGAGCAGTACGTC.

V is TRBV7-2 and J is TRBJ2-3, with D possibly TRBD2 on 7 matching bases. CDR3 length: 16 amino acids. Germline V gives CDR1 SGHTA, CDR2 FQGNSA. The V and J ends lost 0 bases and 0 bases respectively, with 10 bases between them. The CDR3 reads CASSLAGGRSTDTQYF. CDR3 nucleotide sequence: TGTGCCAGCAGCTTAGCGGGGGGGCGAAGCACAGATACGCAGTATTTT.

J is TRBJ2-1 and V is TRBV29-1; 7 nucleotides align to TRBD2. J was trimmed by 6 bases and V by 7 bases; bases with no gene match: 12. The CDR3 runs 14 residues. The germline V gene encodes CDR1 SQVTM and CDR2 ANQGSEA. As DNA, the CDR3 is TGCAGCGCCGAGCGCGGGAGAGCCGGCAATGAGCAGTTCTTC. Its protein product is CSAERGRAGNEQFF.

CDR3 sequence reads: CASSYRSSYNEQFF. DNA of the CDR3: TGTGCCAGCAGTTATCGGTCCTCCTACAATGAGCAGTTCTTC. This chain uses TRBV6-2 or TRBV6-3 with TRBJ2-1; D gene ambiguous. Germline V gene data show CDR1 as MNHEY and CDR2 as SVGEGT. The CDR3 runs to 14 residues. Trimming took 3 bases from V and 0 from J, leaving 6 bases between them.

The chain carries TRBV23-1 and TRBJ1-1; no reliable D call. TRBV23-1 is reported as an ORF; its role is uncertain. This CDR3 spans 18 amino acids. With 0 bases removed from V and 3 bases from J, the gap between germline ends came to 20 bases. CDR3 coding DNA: TGCGCCAGCAGTCAATCAACGGCCGGGGTCTTCCCGCACACTGAAGCTTTCTTT. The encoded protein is CASSQSTAGVFPHTEAFF.

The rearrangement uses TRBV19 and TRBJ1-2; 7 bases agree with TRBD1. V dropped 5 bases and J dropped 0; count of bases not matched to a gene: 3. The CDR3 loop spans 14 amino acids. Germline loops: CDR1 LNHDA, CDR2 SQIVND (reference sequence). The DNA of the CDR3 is TGTGCCAGTAGTCGGGACAGAGCTAACTATGGCTACACCTTC. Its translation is CASSRDRANYGYTF.

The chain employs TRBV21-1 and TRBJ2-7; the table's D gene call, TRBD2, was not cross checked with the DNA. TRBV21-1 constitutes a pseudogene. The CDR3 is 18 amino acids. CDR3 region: CASSSRRVSGRRRYEQYV. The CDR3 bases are TGTGCCAGCAGCTCCCGAAGGGTTAGCGGGAGAAGGCGGTACGAGCAGTACGTC.

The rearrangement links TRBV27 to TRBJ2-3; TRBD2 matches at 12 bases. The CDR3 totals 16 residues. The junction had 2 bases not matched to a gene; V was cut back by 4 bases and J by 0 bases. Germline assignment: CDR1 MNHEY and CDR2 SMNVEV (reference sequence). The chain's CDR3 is CASSSGLAGSTDTQYF. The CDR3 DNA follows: TGTGCCAGCAGTTCCGGACTAGCGGGGAGCACAGATACGCAGTATTTT.

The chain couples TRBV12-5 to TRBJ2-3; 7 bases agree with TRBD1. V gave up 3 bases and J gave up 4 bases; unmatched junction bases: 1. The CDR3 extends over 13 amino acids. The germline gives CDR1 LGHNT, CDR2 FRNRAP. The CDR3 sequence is CASGLGGADTQYF. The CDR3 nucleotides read TGTGCTAGTGGTTTAGGGGGCGCAGATACGCAGTATTTT.

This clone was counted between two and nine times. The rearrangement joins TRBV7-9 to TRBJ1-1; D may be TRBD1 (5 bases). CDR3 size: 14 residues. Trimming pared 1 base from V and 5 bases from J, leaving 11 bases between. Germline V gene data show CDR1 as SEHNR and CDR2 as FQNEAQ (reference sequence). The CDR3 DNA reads TGTGCCAGCAGCTTAGAGTCAGGGATGACTGAAGCTTTCTTT. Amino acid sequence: CASSLESGMTEAFF.

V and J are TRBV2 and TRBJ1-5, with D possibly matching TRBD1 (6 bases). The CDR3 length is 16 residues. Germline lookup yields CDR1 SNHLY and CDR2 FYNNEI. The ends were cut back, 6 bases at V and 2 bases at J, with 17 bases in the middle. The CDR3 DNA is TGTGCCAGCAGCGGGACAACGAATCGGCGCAATCAGCCCCAGCATTTT. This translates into CASSGTTNRRNQPQHF.

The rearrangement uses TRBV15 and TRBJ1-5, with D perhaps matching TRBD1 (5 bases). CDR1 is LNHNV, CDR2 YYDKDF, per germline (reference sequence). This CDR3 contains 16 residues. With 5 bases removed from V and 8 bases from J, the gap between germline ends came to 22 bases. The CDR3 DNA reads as TGTGCCACCAGCCGGGGGAGTTCGGGCAGGATTGAGCCCCAGCATTTT. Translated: CATSRGSSGRIEPQHF. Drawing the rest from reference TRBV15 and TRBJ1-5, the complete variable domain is DAMVIQNPRYQVTQFGKPVTLSCSQTLNHNVMYWYQQKSSQAPKLLFHYYDKDFNNEADTPDNFQSRRPNTSFCFLDIRSPGLGDTAMYLCATSRGSSGRIEPQHFGDGTRLSIL.

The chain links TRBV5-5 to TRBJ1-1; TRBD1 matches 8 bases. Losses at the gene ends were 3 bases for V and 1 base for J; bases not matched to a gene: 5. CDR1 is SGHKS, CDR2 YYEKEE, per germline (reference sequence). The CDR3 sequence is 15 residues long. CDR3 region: CASSWMDRANTEAFF. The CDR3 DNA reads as TGTGCCAGCAGCTGGATGGACAGGGCGAACACTGAAGCTTTCTTT.

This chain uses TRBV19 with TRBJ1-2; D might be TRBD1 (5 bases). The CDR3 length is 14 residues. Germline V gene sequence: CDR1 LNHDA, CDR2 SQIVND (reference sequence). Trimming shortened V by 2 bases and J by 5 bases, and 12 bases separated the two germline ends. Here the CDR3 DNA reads TGTGCCAGTAGTATACAGGGAGGTGGATATGGCTACACCTTC. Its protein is CASSIQGGGYGYTF.